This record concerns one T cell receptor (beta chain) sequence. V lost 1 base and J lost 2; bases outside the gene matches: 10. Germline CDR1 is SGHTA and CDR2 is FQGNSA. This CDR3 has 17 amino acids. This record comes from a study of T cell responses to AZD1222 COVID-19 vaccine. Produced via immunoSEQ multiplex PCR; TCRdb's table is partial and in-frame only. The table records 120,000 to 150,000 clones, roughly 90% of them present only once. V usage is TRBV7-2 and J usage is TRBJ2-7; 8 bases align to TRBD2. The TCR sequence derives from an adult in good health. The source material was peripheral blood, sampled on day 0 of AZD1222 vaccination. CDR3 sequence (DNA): TGTGCCAGCAGCTTAGGAGGTACCTCCGGGAGGGCCTACGAGCAGTACTTC. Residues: CASSLGGTSGRAYEQYF.